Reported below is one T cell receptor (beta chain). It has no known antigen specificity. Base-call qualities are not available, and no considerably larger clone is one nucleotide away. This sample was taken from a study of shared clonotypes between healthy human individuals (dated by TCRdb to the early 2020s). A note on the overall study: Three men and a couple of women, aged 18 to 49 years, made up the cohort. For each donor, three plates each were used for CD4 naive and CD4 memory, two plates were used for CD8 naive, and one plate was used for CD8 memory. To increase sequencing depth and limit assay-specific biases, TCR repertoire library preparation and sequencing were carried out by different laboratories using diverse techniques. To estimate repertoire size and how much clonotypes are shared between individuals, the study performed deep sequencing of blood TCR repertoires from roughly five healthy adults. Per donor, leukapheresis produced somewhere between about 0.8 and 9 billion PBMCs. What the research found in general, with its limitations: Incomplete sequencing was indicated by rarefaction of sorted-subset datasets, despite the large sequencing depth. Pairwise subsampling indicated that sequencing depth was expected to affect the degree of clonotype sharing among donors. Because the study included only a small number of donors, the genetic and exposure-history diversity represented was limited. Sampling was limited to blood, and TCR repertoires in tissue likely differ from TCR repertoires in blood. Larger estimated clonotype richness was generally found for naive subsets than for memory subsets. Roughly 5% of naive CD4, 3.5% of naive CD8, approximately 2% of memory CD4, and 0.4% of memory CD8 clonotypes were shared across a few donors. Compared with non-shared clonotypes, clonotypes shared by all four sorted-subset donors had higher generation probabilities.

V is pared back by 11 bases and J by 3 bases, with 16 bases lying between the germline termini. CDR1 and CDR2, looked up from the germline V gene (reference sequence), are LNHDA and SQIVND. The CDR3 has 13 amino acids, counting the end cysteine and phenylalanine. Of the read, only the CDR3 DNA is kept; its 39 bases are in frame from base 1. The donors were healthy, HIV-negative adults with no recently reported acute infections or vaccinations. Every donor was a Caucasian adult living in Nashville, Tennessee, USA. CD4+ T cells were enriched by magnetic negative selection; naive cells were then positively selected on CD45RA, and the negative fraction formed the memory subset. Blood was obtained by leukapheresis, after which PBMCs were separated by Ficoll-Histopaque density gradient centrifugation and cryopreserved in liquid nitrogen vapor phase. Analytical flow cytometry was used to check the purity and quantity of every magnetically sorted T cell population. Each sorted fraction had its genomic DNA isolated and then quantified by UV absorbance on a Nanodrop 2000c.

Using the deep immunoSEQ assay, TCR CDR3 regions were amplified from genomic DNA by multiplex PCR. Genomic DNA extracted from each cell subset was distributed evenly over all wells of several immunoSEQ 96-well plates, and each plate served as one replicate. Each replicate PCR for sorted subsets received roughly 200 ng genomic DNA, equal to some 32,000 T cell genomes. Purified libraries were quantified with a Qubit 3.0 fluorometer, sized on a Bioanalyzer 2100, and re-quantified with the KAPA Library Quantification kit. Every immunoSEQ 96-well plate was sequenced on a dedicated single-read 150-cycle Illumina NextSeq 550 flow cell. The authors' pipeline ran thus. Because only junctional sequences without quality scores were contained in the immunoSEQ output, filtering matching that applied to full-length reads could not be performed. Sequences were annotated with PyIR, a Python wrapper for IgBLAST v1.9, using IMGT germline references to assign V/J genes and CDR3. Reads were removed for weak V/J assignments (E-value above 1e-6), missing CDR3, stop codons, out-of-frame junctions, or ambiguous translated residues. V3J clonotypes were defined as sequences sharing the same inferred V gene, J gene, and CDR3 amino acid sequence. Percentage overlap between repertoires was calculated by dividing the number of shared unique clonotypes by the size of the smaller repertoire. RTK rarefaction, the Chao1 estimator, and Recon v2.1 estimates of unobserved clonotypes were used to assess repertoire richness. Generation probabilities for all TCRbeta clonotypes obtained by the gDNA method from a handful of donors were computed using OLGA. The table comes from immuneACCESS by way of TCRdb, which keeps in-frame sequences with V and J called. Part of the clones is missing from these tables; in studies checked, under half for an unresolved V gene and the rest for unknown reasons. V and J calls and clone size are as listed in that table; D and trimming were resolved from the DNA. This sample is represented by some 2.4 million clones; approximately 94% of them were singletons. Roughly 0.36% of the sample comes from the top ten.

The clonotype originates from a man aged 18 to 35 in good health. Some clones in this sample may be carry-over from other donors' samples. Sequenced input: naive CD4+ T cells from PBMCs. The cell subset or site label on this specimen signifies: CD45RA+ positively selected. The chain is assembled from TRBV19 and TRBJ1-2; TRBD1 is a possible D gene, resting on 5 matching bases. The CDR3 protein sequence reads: CASYGGGDYGYTF. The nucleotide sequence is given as TGTGCCTCCTACGGGGGAGGAGACTATGGCTACACCTTC.